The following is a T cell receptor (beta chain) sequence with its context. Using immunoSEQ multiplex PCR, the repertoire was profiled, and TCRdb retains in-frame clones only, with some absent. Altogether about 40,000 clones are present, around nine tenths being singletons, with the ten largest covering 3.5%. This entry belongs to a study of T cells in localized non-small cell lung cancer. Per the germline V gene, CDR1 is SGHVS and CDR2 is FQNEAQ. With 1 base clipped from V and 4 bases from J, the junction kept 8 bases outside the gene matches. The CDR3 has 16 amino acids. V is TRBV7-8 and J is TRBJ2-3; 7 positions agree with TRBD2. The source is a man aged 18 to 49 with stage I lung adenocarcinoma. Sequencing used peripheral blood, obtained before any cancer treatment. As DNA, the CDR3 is TGTGCCAGCAGCTTAGGCCCGGGGGGTTTGGCAGATACGCAGTATTTT. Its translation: CASSLGPGGLADTQYF.